Below, 25 T cell receptor beta chains from the same sample are listed, as sequenced in a study of siplizumab effects on memory and regulatory T cells. TCRdb keeps only in-frame clones here, not all; method: immunoSEQ multiplex PCR. The sample yields 85,000 to 130,000 clones, 75% to 95% seen once. The sequenced sample consisted of CD4+ T cells sorted from blood. Every receptor here comes from a human donor in good health. Some clones in this sample may be carry-over from other donors' samples.

The chain links TRBV19 to TRBJ2-1, with 11 bases that match TRBD2. Trimming removed 8 bases from V and 8 bases from J; junction bases left unmatched: 8. The CDR3 covers 14 residues. Per the germline V gene, CDR1 is LNHDA and CDR2 is SQIVND (reference sequence). DNA of the CDR3: TGTGCCAGTGTTAGCGGGAGGGCCACGGATGAGCAGTTCTTC. Protein sequence: CASVSGRATDEQFF. The full variable domain, its missing parts supplied by reference TRBV19 and TRBJ2-1, is DGGITQSPKYLFRKEGQNVTLSCEQNLNHDAMYWYRQDPGQGLRLIYYSQIVNDFQKGDIAEGYSVSREKKESFPLTVTSAQKNPTAFYLCASVSGRATDEQFFGPGTRLTVL.

The genes are TRBV28 and TRBJ1-3, with D perhaps TRBD1 (5 bases). Germline CDR1 is MDHEN and CDR2 is SYDVKM. The CDR3 contains 17 residues. Trimming cost V 0 bases and J 0 bases, with 12 bases left between them. The CDR3 DNA reads TGTGCCAGCAGTTTATGGGCAGGGAGCCCCTCTGGAAACACCATATATTTT. Residues: CASSLWAGSPSGNTIYF.

This clone was seen only once. The V and J genes are TRBV28 and TRBJ2-3; D not resolved. CDR3 size: 15 residues. Deletions cut 4 bases from V and 3 bases from J, with 14 bases between. Germline V gene data show CDR1 as MDHEN and CDR2 as SYDVKM. The CDR3 coding sequence is TGTGCCAGCAGTTGGGGTAGAAGGGCAACAGATACGCAGTATTTT. It specifies CASSWGRRATDTQYF.

V is TRBV15 and J is TRBJ2-1, with a possible D match to TRBD2 (5 bases). V shed 0 bases and J shed 1 base, with 10 bases lying between them. CDR1 and CDR2 from the germline V gene are LNHNV and YYDKDF (reference sequence). There are 16 residues in the CDR3. CDR3 loop: CATSREPGLSYNEQFF. The CDR3 nucleotides are TGTGCCACCAGCAGAGAGCCAGGACTTTCCTACAATGAGCAGTTCTTC.

The V gene is TRBV5-4, the J gene TRBJ2-3; 8 bases align to TRBD2. The CDR3 is 16 residues long. Germline assignment: CDR1 SGHNT and CDR2 YYREEE (reference sequence). V shed 2 bases, J shed 0 bases, and the junction held 5 bases outside the gene matches. CDR3 nucleotide sequence: TGTGCCAGCAGCTTACGGACTAGCCCAAGCACAGATACGCAGTATTTT. It translates to CASSLRTSPSTDTQYF. The full variable domain, completed using reference TRBV5-4 and TRBJ2-3, is ETGVTQSPTHLIKTRGQQVTLRCSSQSGHNTVSWYQQALGQGPQFIFQYYREEENGRGNFPPRFSGLQFPNYSSELNVNALELDDSALYLCASSLRTSPSTDTQYFGPGTRLTVL.

The rearrangement uses TRBV15 and TRBJ1-5; D unclear. CDR1 is LNHNV, CDR2 YYDKDF, per germline (reference sequence). This CDR3 has 17 residues. Deletions cut 0 bases from V and 0 bases from J, with 12 bases between. CDR3 loop: CATSRDIGYNSNQPQHF. The CDR3 coding sequence is TGTGCCACCAGCAGAGATATCGGGTATAATAGCAATCAGCCCCAGCATTTT.

The chain couples TRBV10-2 to TRBJ1-3; D call uncertain. This CDR3 has 13 residues. Trimming took 8 bases from V and 0 from J, leaving 8 bases between them. Germline assignment: CDR1 WSHSY and CDR2 SAAADI. The DNA for the CDR3 is TGCGCCAGCCAGGAAAACTCTGGAAACACCATATATTTT. Encoded protein: CASQENSGNTIYF.

The rearrangement joins TRBV30 to TRBJ1-2; D is ambiguous. This CDR3 region has 12 residues. Trimming cost V 0 bases and J 5 bases, with 7 bases left between them. Germline assignment: CDR1 GTSNPN and CDR2 SVGIG (reference sequence). CDR3 residues: CAWSVRRYGYTF. CDR3 in DNA: TGTGCCTGGAGTGTACGACGGTATGGCTACACCTTC.

The chain recombines TRBV27 with TRBJ2-7, with D perhaps TRBD2 (6 bases). The CDR3 runs to 16 residues. CDR1 and CDR2 (germline): MNHEY, SMNVEV (reference sequence). V was pared by 4 bases and J by 2 bases, with 18 bases between. DNA of the CDR3: TGTGCCAGCAGTTCCCCCCTTAGCGGAAACCCCTACGAGCAGTACTTC. Encoded protein: CASSSPLSGNPYEQYF.

J is TRBJ1-2 and V is TRBV6-6; D may be TRBD1 (5 bases). V was clipped by 7 bases and J by 5 bases, with 11 bases between them. The V gene's germline CDR1 is MNHNY and CDR2 SVGAGI (reference sequence). This CDR3 comprises 12 residues. CDR3 residues: CASTTERYGYTF. The DNA for the CDR3 is TGTGCCAGCACGACAGAAAGATATGGCTACACCTTC.

The rearrangement joins TRBV2 to TRBJ1-1; D is undetermined. The V end was cut by 9 bases, the J end by 4 bases, with 15 bases between. The CDR3 is made up of 13 amino acids. Germline V gene sequence: CDR1 SNHLY, CDR2 FYNNEI. The CDR3 is CARSSPSGTEAFF. Written as DNA, the CDR3 is TGTGCCAGAAGTAGCCCATCGGGCACTGAAGCTTTCTTT.

This clone was recorded only once. J is TRBJ2-1 and V is TRBV11-2; D is unclear. The V gene's germline CDR1 is SGHAT and CDR2 FQNNGV. The CDR3 extends over 15 amino acids. Trimming took off 4 bases at V and 2 bases at J, with 12 bases between the two ends. The CDR3 sequence: CASSSPYMAYNEQFF. The CDR3 bases are TGTGCCAGCAGCTCACCTTATATGGCCTACAATGAGCAGTTCTTC.

The V and J genes are TRBV13 and TRBJ2-2; D might be TRBD2 (7 bases). CDR1 is PRHDT and CDR2 is FYEKMQ in the germline V gene (reference sequence). Trimming took off 4 bases at V and 5 bases at J, with 23 bases between the two ends. The length of the CDR3 is 18 residues. The chain's CDR3 is CASSSTTRGRGGTGELFF. The CDR3, as DNA: TGTGCCAGCAGCTCCACGACCCGGGGCAGGGGAGGGACCGGGGAGCTGTTTTTT.

The chain combines TRBV14 with TRBJ1-2; TRBD1 aligns across 8 bases. The CDR3 is 15 residues long. Trimming cost V 3 bases and J 8 bases; bases outside gene matches: 11. Germline CDR1 is SGHDN and CDR2 is FVKESK. Here the CDR3 reads CASSHRTGPSGGYTF. CDR3 sequence (DNA): TGTGCCAGCAGCCACCGGACAGGGCCCTCCGGGGGCTACACCTTC.

The chain uses TRBV19 and TRBJ2-6; D unclear. The CDR3 sequence is 14 residues long. Trimming pared 3 bases from V and 3 bases from J, leaving 6 bases between. The V gene's germline CDR1 is LNHDA and CDR2 SQIVND (reference sequence). CDR3 protein: CASSIAGGANVLTF. In DNA, the CDR3 is TGTGCCAGTAGTATTGCTGGTGGGGCCAACGTCCTGACTTTC.

This rearrangement joins TRBV12-5 to TRBJ2-1; 11 bases map to TRBD2. The CDR3 length is 16 residues. Per germline, CDR1 LGHNT and CDR2 FRNRAP. Trimming took 5 bases from V and 9 from J; bases not matched to a gene: 12. As DNA, the CDR3 is TGTGCTAGTGGTCCTTGGCTTAGCGGGAGGGCCGGTGAGCAGTTCTTC. Its protein product is CASGPWLSGRAGEQFF. The full variable domain, with the rest looked up from reference TRBV12-5 and TRBJ2-1, is DARVTQTPRHKVTEMGQEVTMRCQPILGHNTVFWYRQTMMQGLELLAYFRNRAPLDDSGMPKDRFSAEMPDATLATLKIQPSEPRDSAVYFCASGPWLSGRAGEQFFGPGTRLTVL.

The CDR3 region is CASSRRTTDTQYF. The DNA for the CDR3 is TGTGCCAGCAGCCGCCGAACCACAGATACGCAGTATTTT. This chain joins TRBV7-9 and TRBJ2-3; D uncertain. This CDR3 has 13 residues. V gave up 5 bases and J gave up 2 bases, with 8 bases separating them. The germline V gene encodes CDR1 SEHNR and CDR2 FQNEAQ (reference sequence).

The genes are TRBV5-1 and TRBJ2-3; maybe TRBD2 (6 bases). This CDR3 is built from 14 residues. V was pared by 4 bases and J by 5 bases, with 14 bases between. The germline CDR1 and CDR2 sequences are SGHRS and YFSETQ. The CDR3 DNA reads as TGCGCCAGCAGCCGGGTGGGGAGGATAGATACGCAGTATTTT. This sequence encodes CASSRVGRIDTQYF.

This chain connects TRBV5-6 to TRBJ2-7; D may match TRBD1 or TRBD2 (5 bases each). Germline-derived CDR1 and CDR2 are SGHDT and YYEEEE. The CDR3 has 13 amino acids. V lost 3 bases and J lost 1, with 8 bases in between. Here the CDR3 reads CASSWGRSYEQYF. DNA of the CDR3: TGTGCCAGCAGCTGGGGACGGTCCTACGAGCAGTACTTC.

J is TRBJ2-7 and V is TRBV10-1; D may be TRBD2 (5 bases). The CDR3 is 13 amino acids. CDR1 and CDR2 from the germline V gene are WNHNN and SYGVQD (reference sequence). Trimming cost V 10 bases and J 3 bases, with 16 bases left between them. The CDR3 nucleotides are TGCGCCACCTCCCCGAGCGGCAACTACGAGCAGTACTTC. Its translation is CATSPSGNYEQYF.

V gene TRBV15 combines with J gene TRBJ1-1; no clear D. V shed 5 bases and J shed 0 bases, with 10 bases lying between them. The CDR3 spans 14 residues. The germline V gene encodes CDR1 LNHNV and CDR2 YYDKDF (reference sequence). CDR3 protein: CATSGKALNTEAFF. The CDR3 bases are TGTGCCACCAGCGGTAAGGCCCTGAACACTGAAGCTTTCTTT.

The rearrangement links TRBV28 to TRBJ1-2; TRBD1 might be the D (5 bases). Germline-derived CDR1 and CDR2 are MDHEN and SYDVKM. V was trimmed by 3 bases and J by 4 bases, leaving 15 bases between them. The CDR3 is 15 amino acids. The CDR3, as DNA: TGTGCCAGCAGTTTTGAGCCGACGAGGGGCTATGGCTACACCTTC. Its protein is CASSFEPTRGYGYTF.

The chain carries TRBV15 and TRBJ1-2, with TRBD1 matching over 9 bases. Losses at the gene ends were 10 bases for V and 2 bases for J; bases not matched to a gene: 17. This CDR3 has 17 residues. Per germline, CDR1 LNHNV and CDR2 YYDKDF (reference sequence). The CDR3 sequence is CAIGGRTGVRGNYGYTF. The DNA for the CDR3 is TGTGCCATTGGAGGCCGGACAGGGGTTAGGGGGAACTATGGCTACACCTTC.

This chain uses TRBV6-5 with TRBJ1-5, with a possible D match to TRBD1 (6 bases). This CDR3 contains 15 residues. The germline gives CDR1 MNHEY, CDR2 SVGAGI. V was pared by 6 bases and J by 4 bases, with 16 bases between. CDR3 region: CASSARQRGNQPQHF. In DNA, the CDR3 is TGTGCCAGCAGCGCCCGACAGAGGGGGAATCAGCCCCAGCATTTT.

The sample holds a few counts of this clone. The V call is TRBV10-1, the J call TRBJ1-2; 7 nucleotides align to TRBD1. V shed 9 bases, J shed 8 bases, and the junction held 12 bases outside the gene matches. Germline values: CDR1 WNHNN, CDR2 SYGVQD (reference sequence). The CDR3 has 13 amino acids. This chain's CDR3 is CARMETGLSGYTF. CDR3 nucleotide sequence: TGCGCCAGGATGGAGACAGGGTTGAGCGGCTACACCTTC.